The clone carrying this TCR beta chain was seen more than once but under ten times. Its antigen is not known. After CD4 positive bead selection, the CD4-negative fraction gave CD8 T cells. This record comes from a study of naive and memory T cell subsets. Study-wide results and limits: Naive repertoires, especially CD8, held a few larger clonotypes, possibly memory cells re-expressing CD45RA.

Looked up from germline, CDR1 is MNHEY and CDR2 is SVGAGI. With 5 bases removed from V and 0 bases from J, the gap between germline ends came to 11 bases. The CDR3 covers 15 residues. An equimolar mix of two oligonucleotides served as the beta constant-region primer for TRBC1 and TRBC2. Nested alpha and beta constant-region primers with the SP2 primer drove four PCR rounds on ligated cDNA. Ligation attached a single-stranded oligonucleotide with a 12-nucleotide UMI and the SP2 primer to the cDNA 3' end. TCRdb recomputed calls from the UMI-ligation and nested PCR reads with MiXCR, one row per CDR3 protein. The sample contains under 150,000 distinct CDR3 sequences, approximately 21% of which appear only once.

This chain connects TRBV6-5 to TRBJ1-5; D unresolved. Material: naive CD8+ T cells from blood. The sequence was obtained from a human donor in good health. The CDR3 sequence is CASSPHQYSNQPQHF. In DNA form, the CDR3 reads TGTGCCAGCAGTCCACACCAATATAGCAATCAGCCCCAGCATTTT.